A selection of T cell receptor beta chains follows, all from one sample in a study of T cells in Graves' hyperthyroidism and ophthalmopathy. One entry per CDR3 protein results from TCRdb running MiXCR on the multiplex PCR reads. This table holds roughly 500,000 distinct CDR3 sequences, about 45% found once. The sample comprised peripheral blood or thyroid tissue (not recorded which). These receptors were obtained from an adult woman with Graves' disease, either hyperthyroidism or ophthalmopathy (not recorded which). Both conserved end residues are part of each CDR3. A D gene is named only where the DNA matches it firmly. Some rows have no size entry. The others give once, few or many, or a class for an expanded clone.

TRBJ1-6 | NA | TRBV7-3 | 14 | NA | CASSPGVFNSPLHF | TGTGCCAGCAGTCCAGGGGTCTTTAATTCACCCCTCCACTTT
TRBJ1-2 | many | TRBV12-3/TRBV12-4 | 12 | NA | CASSFTVYGYTF | TGTGCCAGCAGTTTTACGGTTTATGGCTACACCTTC
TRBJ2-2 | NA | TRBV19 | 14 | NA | CASSISWDTGELFF | TGTGCCAGTAGTATTAGTTGGGACACCGGGGAGCTGTTTTTT
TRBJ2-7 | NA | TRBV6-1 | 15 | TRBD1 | CASSPGTGFYHEQYF | TGTGCCAGCAGCCCAGGGACAGGGTTTTATCACGAGCAGTACTTC
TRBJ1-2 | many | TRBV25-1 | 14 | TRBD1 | CASSEWDRDGGYTF | TGTGCCAGCAGTGAATGGGACAGGGATGGGGGCTACACCTTC
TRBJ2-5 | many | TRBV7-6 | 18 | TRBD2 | CASSHGTSGRAVSETQYF | TGTGCCAGCAGCCACGGGACTAGCGGGAGGGCCGTTTCGGAGACCCAGTACTTC
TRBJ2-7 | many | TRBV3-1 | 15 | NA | CASSQGDYTHYEQYF | TGTGCCAGCAGCCAGGGAGACTACACCCACTACGAGCAGTACTTC
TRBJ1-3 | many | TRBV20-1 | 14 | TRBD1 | CSASPGQALNTIYF | TGCAGTGCTAGCCCCGGACAGGCGCTAAACACCATATATTTT
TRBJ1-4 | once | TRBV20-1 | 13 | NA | CSAPGPRGEKLFF | TGCAGTGCCCCCGGACCTAGAGGGGAAAAACTGTTTTTT
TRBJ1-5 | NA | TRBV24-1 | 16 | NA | CATSVEGIYSNQPQHF | TGTGCCACCAGTGTTGAGGGGATTTATAGCAATCAGCCCCAGCATTTT
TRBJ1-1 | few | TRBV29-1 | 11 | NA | CSVSTDTEAFF | TGCAGCGTTTCGACAGACACTGAAGCTTTCTTT
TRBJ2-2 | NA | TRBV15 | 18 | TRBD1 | CATSSISTGGSETGELFF | TGTGCCACCAGCAGTATCTCTACAGGGGGCAGTGAGACCGGGGAGCTGTTTTTT
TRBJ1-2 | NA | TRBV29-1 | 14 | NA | CSAEVLGAVYGYTF | TGCAGCGCTGAGGTGTTGGGGGCTGTTTATGGCTACACCTTC
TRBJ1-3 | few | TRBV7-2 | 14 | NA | CASSRSGSGNTIYF | TGTGCCAGCAGCCGTTCGGGGTCTGGAAACACCATATATTTT
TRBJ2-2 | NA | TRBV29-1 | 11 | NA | CSVRSAGELFF | TGCAGCGTTAGGTCGGCCGGGGAGCTGTTTTTT
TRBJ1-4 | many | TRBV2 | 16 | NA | CASSRPAFSANEKLFF | TGTGCCAGCAGTCGCCCGGCATTTTCAGCTAATGAAAAACTGTTTTTT
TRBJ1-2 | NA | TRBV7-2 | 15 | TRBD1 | CASSPVGGGVYGYTF | TGTGCCAGCAGCCCCGTCGGAGGGGGCGTCTATGGCTACACCTTC
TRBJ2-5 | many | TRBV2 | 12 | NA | CASRIDEETQYF | TGTGCCAGCAGGATAGATGAAGAGACCCAGTACTTC
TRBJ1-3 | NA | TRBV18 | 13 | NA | CASSPTSGNTIYF | TGTGCCAGCTCACCGACATCTGGAAACACCATATATTTT
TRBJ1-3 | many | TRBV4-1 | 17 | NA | CASSPNWAGGGGNTIYF | TGCGCCAGCAGCCCCAACTGGGCGGGGGGGGGTGGAAACACCATATATTTT
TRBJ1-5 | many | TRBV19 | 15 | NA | CASLPVGASNQPQHF | TGTGCCAGTCTACCTGTCGGGGCTAGCAATCAGCCCCAGCATTTT
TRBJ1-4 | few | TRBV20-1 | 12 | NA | CSARDPREKLFF | TGCAGTGCTAGAGATCCCAGGGAGAAACTGTTTTTT
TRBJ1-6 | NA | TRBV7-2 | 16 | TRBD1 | CASSLGTGWYNSPLHF | TGTGCCAGCAGCTTAGGGACAGGGTGGTATAATTCACCCCTCCACTTT
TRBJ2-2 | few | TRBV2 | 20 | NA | CASSPQEGLTTRFNTGELFF | TGTGCCAGCAGTCCGCAGGAGGGGCTGACAACCCGATTCAACACCGGGGAGCTGTTTTTT
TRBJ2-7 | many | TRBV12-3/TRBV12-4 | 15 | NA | CASSSPGRELHEQYF | TGTGCCAGCAGTTCCCCTGGCAGGGAACTACACGAGCAGTACTTC
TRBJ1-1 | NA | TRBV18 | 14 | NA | CASSLSFLNTEAFF | TGTGCCAGCTCACTAAGTTTTTTGAACACTGAAGCTTTCTTT
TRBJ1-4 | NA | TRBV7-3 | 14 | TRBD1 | CASSPGGTGEKLFF | TGTGCCAGCAGCCCGGGCGGGACAGGTGAAAAACTGTTTTTT
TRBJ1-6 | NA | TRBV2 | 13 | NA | CASSRGRDSPLHF | TGTGCCAGCTCCCGTGGAAGGGATTCACCCCTCCACTTT
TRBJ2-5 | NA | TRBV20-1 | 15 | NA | CSARDRGLGQETQYF | TGCAGTGCTAGAGATCGGGGGTTAGGGCAAGAGACCCAGTACTTC
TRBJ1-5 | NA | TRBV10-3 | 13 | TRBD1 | CAIRDRDNQPQHF | TGTGCCATCAGAGACAGGGACAATCAGCCCCAGCATTTT
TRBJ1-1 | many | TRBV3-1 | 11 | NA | CASRQGKRAFF | TGTGCCAGCAGACAGGGAAAGAGGGCTTTCTTT
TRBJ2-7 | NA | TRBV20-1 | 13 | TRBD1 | CSATLDRGGEQYF | TGCAGTGCTACGCTTGACAGGGGAGGCGAGCAGTACTTC
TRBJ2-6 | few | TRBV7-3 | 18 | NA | CAMSAGQFIPSGANVLTF | TGTGCCATGTCTGCTGGGCAATTCATCCCCTCTGGGGCCAACGTCCTGACTTTC
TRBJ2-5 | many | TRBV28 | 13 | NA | CASSKGYQETQYF | TGTGCCAGCAGCAAAGGGTACCAAGAGACCCAGTACTTC
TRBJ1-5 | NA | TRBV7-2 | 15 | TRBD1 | CASSYRDRTDWPQHF | TGTGCCAGCAGCTATCGGGACAGGACCGATTGGCCCCAGCATTTT
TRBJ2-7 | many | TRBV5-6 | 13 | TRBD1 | CASSPGQPYEQYF | TGTGCCAGCAGCCCGGGACAGCCCTACGAGCAGTACTTC
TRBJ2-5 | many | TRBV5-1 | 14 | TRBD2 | CASSLDPAGETQYF | TGCGCCAGCAGCTTGGATCCAGCGGGGGAGACCCAGTACTTC
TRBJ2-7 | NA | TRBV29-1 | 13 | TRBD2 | CSVGGGKTYEQYF | TGCAGCGTTGGCGGGGGGAAGACCTACGAGCAGTACTTC
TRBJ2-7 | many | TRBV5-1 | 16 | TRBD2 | CASSLVGASGVDEQYF | TGCGCCAGCAGCTTGGTAGGGGCTAGCGGGGTCGACGAGCAGTACTTC
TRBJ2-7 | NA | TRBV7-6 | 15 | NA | CASSASPGTSYEQYF | TGTGCCAGCAGCGCATCTCCAGGGACCTCCTACGAGCAGTACTTC
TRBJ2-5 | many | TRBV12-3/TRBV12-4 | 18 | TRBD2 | CASSLRLAEEGYQETQYF | TGTGCCAGCAGTTTACGACTAGCGGAGGAGGGCTACCAAGAGACCCAGTACTTC
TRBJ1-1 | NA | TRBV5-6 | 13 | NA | CTSSLRGNTEAFF | TGTACCAGCAGCCTTCGGGGGAACACTGAAGCTTTCTTT
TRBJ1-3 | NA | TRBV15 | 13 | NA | CATSRASSNTIYF | TGTGCCACCAGCAGAGCGTCTTCGAACACCATATATTTT
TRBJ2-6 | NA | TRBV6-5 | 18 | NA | CASSEPTGSGSGANVLTF | TGTGCCAGCAGTGAGCCGACAGGGAGCGGGAGTGGGGCCAACGTCCTGACTTTC
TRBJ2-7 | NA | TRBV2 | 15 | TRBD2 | CASRGLVGDSYEQYF | TGTGCCAGCCGTGGACTAGTGGGGGACTCCTACGAGCAGTACTTC
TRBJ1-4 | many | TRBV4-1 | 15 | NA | CASSQGPNSNEKLFF | TGCGCCAGCAGCCAAGGTCCGAATTCCAATGAAAAACTGTTTTTT
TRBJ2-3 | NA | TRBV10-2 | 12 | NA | CASSVISDTQYF | TGCGCCAGCAGTGTGATTTCGGATACGCAGTATTTT
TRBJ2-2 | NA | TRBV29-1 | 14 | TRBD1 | CSVEEQGAGGEPFF | TGCAGCGTTGAAGAACAGGGGGCTGGCGGGGAGCCGTTTTTT
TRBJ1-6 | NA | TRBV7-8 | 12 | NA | CASSPRVSPLHF | TGTGCCAGCAGCCCGCGGGTGTCACCCCTCCACTTT
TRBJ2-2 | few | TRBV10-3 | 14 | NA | CAISEIAGIGELFF | TGTGCCATCAGTGAGATCGCAGGGATCGGGGAGCTGTTTTTT
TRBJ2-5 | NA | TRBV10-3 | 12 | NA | CAISEPQGPQYF | TGTGCCATCAGTGAACCCCAGGGCCCCCAGTACTTC